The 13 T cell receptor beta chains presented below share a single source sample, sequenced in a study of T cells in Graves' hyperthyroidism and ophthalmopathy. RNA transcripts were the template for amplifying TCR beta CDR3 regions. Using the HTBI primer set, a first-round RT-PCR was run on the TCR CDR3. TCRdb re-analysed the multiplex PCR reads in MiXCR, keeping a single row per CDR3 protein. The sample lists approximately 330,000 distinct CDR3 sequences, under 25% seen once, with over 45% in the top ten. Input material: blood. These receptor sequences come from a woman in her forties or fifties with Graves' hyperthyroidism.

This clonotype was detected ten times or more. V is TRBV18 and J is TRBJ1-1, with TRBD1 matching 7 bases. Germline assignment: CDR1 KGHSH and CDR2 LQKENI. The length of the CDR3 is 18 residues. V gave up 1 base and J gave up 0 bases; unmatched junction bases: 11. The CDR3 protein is CASSPRGRGMGMNTEAFF. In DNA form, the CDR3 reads TGTGCCAGCTCACCACGAGGCAGGGGGATGGGCATGAACACTGAAGCTTTCTTT.

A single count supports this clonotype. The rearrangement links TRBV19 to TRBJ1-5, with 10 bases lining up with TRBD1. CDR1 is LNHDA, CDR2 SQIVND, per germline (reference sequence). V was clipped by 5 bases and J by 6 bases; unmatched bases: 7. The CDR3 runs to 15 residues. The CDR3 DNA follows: TGTGCCAGTAGTGGACCGGGACAGGGGATTCAGCCCCAGCATTTT. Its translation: CASSGPGQGIQPQHF.

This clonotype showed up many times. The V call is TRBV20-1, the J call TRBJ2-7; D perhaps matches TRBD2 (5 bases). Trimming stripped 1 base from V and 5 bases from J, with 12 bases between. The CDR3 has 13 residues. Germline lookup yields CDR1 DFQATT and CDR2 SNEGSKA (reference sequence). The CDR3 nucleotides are TGCAGTGCTAGAGGTAGAGGGATCCACGAGCAGTACTTC. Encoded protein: CSARGRGIHEQYF.

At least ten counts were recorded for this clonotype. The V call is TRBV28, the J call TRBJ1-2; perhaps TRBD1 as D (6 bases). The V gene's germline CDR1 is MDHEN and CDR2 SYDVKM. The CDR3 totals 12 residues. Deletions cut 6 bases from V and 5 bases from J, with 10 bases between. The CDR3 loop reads CASRIQGYGYTF. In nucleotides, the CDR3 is TGTGCCAGCAGGATACAGGGTTATGGCTACACCTTC.

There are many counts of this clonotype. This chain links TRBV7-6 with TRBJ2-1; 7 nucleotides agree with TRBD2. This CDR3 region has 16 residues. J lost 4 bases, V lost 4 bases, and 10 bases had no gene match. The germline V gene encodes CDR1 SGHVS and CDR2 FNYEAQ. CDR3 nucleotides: TGTGCCAGCAGCTCAAGGACTAGTTCCCCGTACAATGAGCAGTTCTTC. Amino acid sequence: CASSSRTSSPYNEQFF.

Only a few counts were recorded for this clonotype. The CDR3 is CSVGGQGAKNIQYF. CDR3 nucleotide sequence: TGCAGCGTTGGGGGCCAGGGAGCCAAAAACATTCAGTACTTC. The gene calls are TRBV29-1 and TRBJ2-4, with D possibly matching TRBD1 (5 bases). CDR3 size: 14 residues. V was clipped by 4 bases and J by 0 bases, with 10 bases between them. Germline CDR1 reads SQVTM; CDR2 reads ANQGSEA.

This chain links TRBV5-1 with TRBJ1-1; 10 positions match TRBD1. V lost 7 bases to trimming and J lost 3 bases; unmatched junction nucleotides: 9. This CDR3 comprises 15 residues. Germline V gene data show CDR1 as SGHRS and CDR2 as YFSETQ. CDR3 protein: CASSGTGVGDTEAFF. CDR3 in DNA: TGCGCCAGCTCCGGGACAGGGGTTGGGGACACTGAAGCTTTCTTT.

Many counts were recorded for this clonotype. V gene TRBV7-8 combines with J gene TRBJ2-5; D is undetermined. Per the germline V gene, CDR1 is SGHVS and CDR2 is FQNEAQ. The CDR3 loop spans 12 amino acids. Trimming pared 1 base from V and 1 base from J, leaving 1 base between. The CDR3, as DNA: TGTGCCAGCAGCTTAGTCCAAGAGACCCAGTACTTC. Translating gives CASSLVQETQYF.

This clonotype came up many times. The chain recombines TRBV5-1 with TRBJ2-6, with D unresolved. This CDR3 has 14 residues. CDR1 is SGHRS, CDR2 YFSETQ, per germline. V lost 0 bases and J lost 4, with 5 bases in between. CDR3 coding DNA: TGCGCCAGCAGCTTGGCCTTGGGGGCCAACGTCCTGACTTTC. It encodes CASSLALGANVLTF.

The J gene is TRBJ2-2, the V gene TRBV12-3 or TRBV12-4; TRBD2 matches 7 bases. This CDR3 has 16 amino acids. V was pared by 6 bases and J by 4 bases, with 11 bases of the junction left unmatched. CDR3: CASSPWAGVGTGELFF. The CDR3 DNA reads TGTGCCAGCAGCCCCTGGGCGGGAGTGGGCACCGGGGAGCTGTTTTTT.

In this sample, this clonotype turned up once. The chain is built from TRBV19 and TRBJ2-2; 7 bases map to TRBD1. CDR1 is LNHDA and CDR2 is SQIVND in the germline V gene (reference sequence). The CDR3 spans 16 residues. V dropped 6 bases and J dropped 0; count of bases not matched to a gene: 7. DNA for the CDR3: TGTGCCAGTAGGACGAGGGGACAGTCGAACACCGGGGAGCTGTTTTTT. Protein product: CASRTRGQSNTGELFF.

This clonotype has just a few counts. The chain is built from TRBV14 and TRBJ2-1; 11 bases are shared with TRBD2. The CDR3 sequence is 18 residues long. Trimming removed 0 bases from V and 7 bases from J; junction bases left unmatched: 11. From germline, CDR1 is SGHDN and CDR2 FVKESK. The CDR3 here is CASSQDPIAGGPWNEQFF. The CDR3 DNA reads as TGTGCCAGCAGCCAAGATCCGATAGCGGGAGGGCCTTGGAATGAGCAGTTCTTC.

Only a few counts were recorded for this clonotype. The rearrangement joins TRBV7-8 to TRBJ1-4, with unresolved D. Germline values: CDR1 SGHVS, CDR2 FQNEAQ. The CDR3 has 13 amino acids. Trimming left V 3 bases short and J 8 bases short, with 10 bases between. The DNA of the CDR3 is TGTGCCAGCAGCTTGGTACCTTGGGAAAAACTGTTTTTT. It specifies CASSLVPWEKLFF.